The source of this T cell receptor beta chain is a study of cytomegalovirus exposure and HLA in healthy donors. The CDR3 is 14 amino acids. The junction had 6 bases not matched to a gene; V was cut back by 5 bases and J by 6 bases. Germline V CDR1 and CDR2: MNHEY, SMNVEV (reference sequence). PCR amplification relied on 60 Vbeta primers (plus 13 Jbeta primers). Profiling relied on immunoSEQ multiplex PCR, and the TCRdb table lists in-frame clones only, not all of them. The sample gives more than 110,000 clones, more than 75% of which show up once; roughly 2.4% is in the top ten. What was sequenced was PBMCs. The V and J genes are TRBV27 and TRBJ1-1, with 10 bases matching TRBD1. The clonotype originates from a man aged 45-65 years in good health and CMV-seronegative. CDR3 bases: TGTGCCAGCAGTGCGGGACAGGGGAGTTCTGAAGCTTTCTTT. This gives the protein CASSAGQGSSEAFF.